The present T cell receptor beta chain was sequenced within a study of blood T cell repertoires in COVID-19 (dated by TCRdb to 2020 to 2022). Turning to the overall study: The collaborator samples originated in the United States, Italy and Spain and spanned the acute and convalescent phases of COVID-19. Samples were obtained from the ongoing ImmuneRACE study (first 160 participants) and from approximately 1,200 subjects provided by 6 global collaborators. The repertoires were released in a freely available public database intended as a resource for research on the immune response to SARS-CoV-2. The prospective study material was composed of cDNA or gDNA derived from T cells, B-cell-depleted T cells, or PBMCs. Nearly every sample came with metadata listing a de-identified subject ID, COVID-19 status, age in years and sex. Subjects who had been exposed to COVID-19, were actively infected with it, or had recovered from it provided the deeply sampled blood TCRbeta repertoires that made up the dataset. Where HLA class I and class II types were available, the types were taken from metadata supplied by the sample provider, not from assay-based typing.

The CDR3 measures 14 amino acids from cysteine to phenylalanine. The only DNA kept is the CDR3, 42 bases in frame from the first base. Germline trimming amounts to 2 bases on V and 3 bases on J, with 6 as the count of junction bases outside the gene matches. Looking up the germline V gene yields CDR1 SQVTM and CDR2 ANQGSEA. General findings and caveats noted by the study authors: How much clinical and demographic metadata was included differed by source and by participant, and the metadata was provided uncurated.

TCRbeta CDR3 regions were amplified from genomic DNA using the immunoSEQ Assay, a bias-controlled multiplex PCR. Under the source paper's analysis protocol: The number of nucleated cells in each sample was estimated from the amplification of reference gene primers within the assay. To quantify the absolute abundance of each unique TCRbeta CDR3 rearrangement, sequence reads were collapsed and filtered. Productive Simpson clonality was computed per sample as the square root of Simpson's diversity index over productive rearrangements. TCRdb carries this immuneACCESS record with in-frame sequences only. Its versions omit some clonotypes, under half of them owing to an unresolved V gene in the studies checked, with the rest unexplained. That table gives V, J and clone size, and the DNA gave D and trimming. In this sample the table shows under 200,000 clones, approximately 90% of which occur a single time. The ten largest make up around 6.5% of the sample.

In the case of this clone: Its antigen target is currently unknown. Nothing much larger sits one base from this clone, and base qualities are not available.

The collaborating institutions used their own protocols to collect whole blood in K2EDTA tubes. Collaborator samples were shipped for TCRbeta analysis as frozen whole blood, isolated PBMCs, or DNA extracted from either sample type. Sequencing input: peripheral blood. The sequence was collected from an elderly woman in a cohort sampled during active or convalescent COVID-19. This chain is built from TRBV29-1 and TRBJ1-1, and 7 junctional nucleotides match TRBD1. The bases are TGCAGCGTTGAACCCACCGACAGGGACACTGAAGCTTTCTTT. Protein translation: CSVEPTDRDTEAFF. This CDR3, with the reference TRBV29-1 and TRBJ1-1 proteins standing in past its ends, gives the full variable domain SAVISQKPSRDICQRGTSLTIQCQVDSQVTMMFWYRQQPGQSLTLIATANQGSEATYESGFVIDKFPISRPNLTFSTLTVSNMSPEDSSIYLCSVEPTDRDTEAFFGQGTRLTVV.